This paragraph reports one T cell receptor (beta chain). What it recognizes is unknown. Mismatch with germline at one junction end may stem from a read error. The repertoire was sequenced with immunoSEQ multiplex PCR; TCRdb's copy has only in-frame clones and lacks some. The sample carries over 2,000,000 clones, roughly 95% recorded once. CD8 cells regarded as naive lacked CD45RO, were positively chosen for CCR7, and omitted terminally differentiated effector memory CD45RA+ cells. The data were taken from a study of shared clonotypes between healthy human individuals. Findings and caveats of the study: Memory subsets had estimated richness that was generally smaller than that of naive subsets.

The sample was naive CD8+ T cells from PBMCs. The origin of this receptor is a young man in good health. Some clones in this sample may be carry-over from other donors' samples.

The CDR3 here is CASTNDPLF. The CDR3, as DNA: TGTGCCAGCACCAACGACCCCCTTTTT. V is TRBV7-9 and J is TRBJ1-1; no clear D. Germline V CDR1 and CDR2: SEHNR, FQNEAQ (reference sequence). The CDR3 loop spans 9 amino acids.